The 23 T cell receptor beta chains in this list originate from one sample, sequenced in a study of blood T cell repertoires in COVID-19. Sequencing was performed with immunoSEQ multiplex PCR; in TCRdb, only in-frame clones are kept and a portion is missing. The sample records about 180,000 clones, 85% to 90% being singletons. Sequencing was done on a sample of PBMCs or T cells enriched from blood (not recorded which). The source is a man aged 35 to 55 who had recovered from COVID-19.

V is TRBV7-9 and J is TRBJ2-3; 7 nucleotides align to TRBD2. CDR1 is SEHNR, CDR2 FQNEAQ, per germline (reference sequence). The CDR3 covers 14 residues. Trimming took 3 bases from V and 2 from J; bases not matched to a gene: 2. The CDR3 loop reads CASSLGGITDTQYF. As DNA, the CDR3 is TGTGCCAGCAGCTTGGGAGGGATCACAGATACGCAGTATTTT.

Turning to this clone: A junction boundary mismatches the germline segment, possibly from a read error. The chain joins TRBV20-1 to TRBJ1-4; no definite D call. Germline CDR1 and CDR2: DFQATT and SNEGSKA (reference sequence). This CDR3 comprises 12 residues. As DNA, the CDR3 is TGCAGTGCTAGTTCGGGAGCAATGAAAGTGGTTTTT. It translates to CSASSGAMKVVF.

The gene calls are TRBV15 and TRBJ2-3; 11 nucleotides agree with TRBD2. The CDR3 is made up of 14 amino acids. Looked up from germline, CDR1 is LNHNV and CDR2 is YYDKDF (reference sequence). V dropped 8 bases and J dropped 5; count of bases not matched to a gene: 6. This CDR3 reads CATGPTSGRDTQYF. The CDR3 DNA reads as TGTGCCACCGGACCAACTAGCGGGAGAGATACGCAGTATTTT.

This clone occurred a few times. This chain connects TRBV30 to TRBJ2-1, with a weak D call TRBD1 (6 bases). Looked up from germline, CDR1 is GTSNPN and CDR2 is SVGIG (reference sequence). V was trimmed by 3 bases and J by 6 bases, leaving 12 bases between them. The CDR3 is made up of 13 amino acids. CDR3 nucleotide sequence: TGTGCCTGGAGCGCTAAAGGGGGCAATGAGCAGTTCTTC. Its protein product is CAWSAKGGNEQFF.

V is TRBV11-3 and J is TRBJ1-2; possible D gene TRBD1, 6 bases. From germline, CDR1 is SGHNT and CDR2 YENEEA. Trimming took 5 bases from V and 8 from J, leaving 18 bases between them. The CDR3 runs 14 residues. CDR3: CASSRSAGDPGYTF. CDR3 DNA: TGTGCCAGCAGCAGAAGTGCAGGGGACCCCGGCTACACCTTC. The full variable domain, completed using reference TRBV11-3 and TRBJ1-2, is EAGVVQSPRYKIIEKKQPVAFWCNPISGHNTLYWYLQNLGQGPELLIRYENEEAVDDSQLPKDRFSAERLKGVDSTLKIQPAELGDSAVYLCASSRSAGDPGYTFGSGTRLTVV.

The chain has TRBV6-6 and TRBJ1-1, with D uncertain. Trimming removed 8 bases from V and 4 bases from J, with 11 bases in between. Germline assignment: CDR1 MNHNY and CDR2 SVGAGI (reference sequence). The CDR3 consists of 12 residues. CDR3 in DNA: TGTGCCAGCGGAGTGGCGATCACTGAAGCTTTCTTT. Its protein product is CASGVAITEAFF.

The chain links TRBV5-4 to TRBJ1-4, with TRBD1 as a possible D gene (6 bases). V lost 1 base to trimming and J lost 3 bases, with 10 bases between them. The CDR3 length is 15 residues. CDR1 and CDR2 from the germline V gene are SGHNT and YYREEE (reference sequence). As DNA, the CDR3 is TGTGCCAGCAGCTTGAAGGACAGCCCTAATGAAAAACTGTTTTTT. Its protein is CASSLKDSPNEKLFF. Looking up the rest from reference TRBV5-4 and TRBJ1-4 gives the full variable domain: ETGVTQSPTHLIKTRGQQVTLRCSSQSGHNTVSWYQQALGQGPQFIFQYYREEENGRGNFPPRFSGLQFPNYSSELNVNALELDDSALYLCASSLKDSPNEKLFFGSGTQLSVL.

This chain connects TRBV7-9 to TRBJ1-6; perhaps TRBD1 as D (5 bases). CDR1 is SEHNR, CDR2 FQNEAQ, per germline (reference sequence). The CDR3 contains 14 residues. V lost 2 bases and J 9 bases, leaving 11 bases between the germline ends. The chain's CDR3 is CASSLRQGGSPLHF. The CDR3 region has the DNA TGTGCCAGCAGCTTACGGCAGGGTGGTTCACCCCTCCACTTT.

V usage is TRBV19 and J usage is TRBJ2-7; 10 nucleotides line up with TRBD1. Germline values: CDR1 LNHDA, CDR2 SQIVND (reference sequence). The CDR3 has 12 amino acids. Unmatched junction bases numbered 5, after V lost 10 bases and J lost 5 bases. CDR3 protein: CATGQGSHEQYF. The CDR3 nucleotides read TGTGCCACGGGACAGGGGTCCCACGAGCAGTACTTC. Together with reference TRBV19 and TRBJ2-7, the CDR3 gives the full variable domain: DGGITQSPKYLFRKEGQNVTLSCEQNLNHDAMYWYRQDPGQGLRLIYYSQIVNDFQKGDIAEGYSVSREKKESFPLTVTSAQKNPTAFYLCATGQGSHEQYFGPGTRLTVT.

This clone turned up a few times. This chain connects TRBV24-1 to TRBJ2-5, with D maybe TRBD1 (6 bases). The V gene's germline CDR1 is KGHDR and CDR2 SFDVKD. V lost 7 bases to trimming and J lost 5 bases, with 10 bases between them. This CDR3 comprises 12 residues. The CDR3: CATSERGETQYF. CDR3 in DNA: TGTGCCACCAGCGAGAGGGGGGAGACCCAGTACTTC.

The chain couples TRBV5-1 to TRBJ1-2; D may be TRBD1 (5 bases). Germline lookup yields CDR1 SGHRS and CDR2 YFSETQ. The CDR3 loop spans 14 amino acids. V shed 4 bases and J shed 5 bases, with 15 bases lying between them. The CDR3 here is CASSPTTASYGYTF. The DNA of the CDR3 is TGCGCCAGCAGCCCCACGACAGCATCTTATGGCTACACCTTC.

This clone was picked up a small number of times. The CDR3 DNA reads as TGCGCCAGCAGCGGAGGGGCCCTCTTCACCTACGAGCAGTACTTC. Translated, it gives CASSGGALFTYEQYF. J is TRBJ2-7 and V is TRBV4-1; D is possibly TRBD2 (6 bases). Trimming left V 5 bases short and J 2 bases short, with 16 bases between. The length of the CDR3 is 15 residues. The germline V gene has CDR1 MGHRA and CDR2 YSYEKL.

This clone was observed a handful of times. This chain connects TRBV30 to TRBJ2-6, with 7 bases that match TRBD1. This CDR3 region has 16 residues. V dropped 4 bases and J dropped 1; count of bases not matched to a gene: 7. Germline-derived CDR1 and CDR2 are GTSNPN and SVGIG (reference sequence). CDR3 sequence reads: CAWNTGAPSGANVLTF. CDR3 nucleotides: TGTGCCTGGAACACAGGGGCCCCGTCTGGGGCCAACGTCCTGACTTTC.

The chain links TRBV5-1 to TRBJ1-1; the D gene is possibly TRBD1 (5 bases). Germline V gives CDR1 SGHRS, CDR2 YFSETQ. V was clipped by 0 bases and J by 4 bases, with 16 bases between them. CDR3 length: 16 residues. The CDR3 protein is CASSLDYGTLGTEAFF. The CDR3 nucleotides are TGCGCCAGCAGCTTGGATTACGGGACTTTAGGCACTGAAGCTTTCTTT.

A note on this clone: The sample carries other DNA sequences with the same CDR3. The CDR3 reads CASSYSQGYGEKLFF. CDR3 DNA sequence: TGTGCCAGCAGTTATTCACAGGGGTATGGGGAAAAACTGTTTTTT. The chain employs TRBV6-5 and TRBJ1-4; the match to TRBD1 covers 7 bases. V dropped 3 bases and J dropped 8; count of bases not matched to a gene: 9. Germline CDR1 reads MNHEY; CDR2 reads SVGAGI. This CDR3 is built from 15 residues.

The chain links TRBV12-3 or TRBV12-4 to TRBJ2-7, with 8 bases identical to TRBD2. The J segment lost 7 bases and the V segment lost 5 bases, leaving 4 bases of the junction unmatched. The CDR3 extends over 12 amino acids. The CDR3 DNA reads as TGTGCCAGCAGTCCGGGAGGGTGGGAGCAGTACTTC. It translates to CASSPGGWEQYF.

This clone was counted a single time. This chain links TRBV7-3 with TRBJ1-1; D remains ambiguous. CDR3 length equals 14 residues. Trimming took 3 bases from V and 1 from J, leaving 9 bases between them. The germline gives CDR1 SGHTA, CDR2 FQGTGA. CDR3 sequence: CASSLGSGNTEAFF. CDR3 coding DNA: TGTGCCAGCAGCTTGGGGAGCGGGAACACTGAAGCTTTCTTT.

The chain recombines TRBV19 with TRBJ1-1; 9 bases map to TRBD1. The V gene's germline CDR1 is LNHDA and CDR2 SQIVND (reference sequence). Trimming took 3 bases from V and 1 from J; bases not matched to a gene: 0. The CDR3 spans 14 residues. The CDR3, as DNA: TGTGCCAGTAGTATGGGACAGGGGAACACTGAAGCTTTCTTT. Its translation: CASSMGQGNTEAFF.

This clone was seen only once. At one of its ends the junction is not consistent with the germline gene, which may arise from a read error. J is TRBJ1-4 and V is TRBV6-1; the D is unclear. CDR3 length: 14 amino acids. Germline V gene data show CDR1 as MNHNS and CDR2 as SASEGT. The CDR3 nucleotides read TGTGCCAGCAGTGAAGCGCGGGGAATCGGCCGCTGGGTTTTT. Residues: CASSEARGIGRWVF.

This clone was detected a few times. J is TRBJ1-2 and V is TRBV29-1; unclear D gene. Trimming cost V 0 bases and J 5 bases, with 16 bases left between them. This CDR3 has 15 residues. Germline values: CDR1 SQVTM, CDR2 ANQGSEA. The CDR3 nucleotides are TGCAGCGTTGAAGATTGGGAGGAGGGTGGGTATGGCTACACCTTC. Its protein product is CSVEDWEEGGYGYTF.

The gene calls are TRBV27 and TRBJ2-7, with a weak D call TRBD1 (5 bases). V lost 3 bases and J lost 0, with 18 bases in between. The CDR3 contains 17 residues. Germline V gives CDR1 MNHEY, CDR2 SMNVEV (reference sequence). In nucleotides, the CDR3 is TGTGCCAGCAGTTTCAGGGCTACTAACCACCGCTCCTACGAGCAGTACTTC. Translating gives CASSFRATNHRSYEQYF.

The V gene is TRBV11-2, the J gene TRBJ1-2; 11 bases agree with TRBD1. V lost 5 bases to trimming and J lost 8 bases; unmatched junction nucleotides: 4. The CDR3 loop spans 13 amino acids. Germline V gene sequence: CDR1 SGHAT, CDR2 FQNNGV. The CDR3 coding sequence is TGTGCCAGCAGCCGAGGGACAGGGGGAGGCTACACCTTC. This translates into CASSRGTGGGYTF.

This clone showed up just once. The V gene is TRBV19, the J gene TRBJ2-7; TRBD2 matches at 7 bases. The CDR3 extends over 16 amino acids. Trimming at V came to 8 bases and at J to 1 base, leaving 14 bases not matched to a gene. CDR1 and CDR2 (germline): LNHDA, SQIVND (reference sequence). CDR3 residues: CASQPTSGGQSYEQYF. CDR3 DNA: TGTGCCAGTCAACCAACCTCGGGAGGACAATCCTACGAGCAGTACTTC.